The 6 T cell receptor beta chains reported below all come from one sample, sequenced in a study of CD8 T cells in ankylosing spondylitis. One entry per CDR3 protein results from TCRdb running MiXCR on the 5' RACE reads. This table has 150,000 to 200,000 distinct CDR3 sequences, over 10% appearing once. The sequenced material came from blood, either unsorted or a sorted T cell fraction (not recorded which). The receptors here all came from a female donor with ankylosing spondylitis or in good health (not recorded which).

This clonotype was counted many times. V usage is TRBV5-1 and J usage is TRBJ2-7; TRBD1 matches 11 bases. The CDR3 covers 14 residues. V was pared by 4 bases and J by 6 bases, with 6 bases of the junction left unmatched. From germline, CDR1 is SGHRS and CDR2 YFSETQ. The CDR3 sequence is CASSTGQGAVEQYF. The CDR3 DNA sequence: TGCGCCAGCAGCACCGGACAGGGGGCTGTCGAGCAGTACTTC.

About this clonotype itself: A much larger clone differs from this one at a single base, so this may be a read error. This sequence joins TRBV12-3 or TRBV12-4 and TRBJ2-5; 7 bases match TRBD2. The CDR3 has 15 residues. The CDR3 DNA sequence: TGTGCCAGCAGTCGTTGGGACTACGAAAAGGTGACCCAGCACTTC. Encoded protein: CASSRWDYEKVTQHF.

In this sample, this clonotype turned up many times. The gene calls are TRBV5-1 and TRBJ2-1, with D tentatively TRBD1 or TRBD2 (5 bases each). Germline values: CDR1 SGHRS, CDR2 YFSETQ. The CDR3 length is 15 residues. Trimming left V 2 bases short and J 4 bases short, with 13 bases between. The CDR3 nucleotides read TGCGCCAGCAGCTTAGGGGAGACGAGATACAATGAGCAGTTCTTC. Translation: CASSLGETRYNEQFF. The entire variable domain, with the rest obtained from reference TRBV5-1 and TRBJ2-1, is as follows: KAGVTQTPRYLIKTRGQQVTLSCSPISGHRSVSWYQQTPGQGLQFLFEYFSETQRNKGNFPGRFSGRQFSNSRSEMNVSTLELGDSALYLCASSLGETRYNEQFFGPGTRLTVL.

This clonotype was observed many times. In nucleotides, the CDR3 is TGTGCCAGCAGTGCCGGTGGAGCGGAGCTCTACAATGAGCAGTTCTTC. The encoded protein is CASSAGGAELYNEQFF. The chain joins TRBV6-4 to TRBJ2-1; tentatively, D is TRBD2 (5 bases). Trimming left V 4 bases short and J 3 bases short, with 16 bases between. CDR1 is MRHNA, CDR2 SNTAGT, per germline. The CDR3 has 16 amino acids.

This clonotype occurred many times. The CDR3 sequence is CASSSGLAGIAYEQYF. The DNA for the CDR3 is TGTGCCAGCAGCTCAGGACTAGCGGGAATCGCCTACGAGCAGTACTTC. The chain carries TRBV7-2 and TRBJ2-7; 12 bases align to TRBD2. Germline CDR1 and CDR2: SGHTA and FQGNSA. Trimming removed 4 bases from V and 2 bases from J; junction bases left unmatched: 6. The CDR3 is 16 amino acids.

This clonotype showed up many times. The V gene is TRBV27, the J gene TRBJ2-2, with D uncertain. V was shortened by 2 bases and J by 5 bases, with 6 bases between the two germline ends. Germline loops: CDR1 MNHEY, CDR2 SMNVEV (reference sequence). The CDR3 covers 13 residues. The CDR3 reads CASSLMLTGELFF. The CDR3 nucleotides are TGTGCCAGCAGTTTAATGTTAACCGGGGAGCTGTTTTTT.